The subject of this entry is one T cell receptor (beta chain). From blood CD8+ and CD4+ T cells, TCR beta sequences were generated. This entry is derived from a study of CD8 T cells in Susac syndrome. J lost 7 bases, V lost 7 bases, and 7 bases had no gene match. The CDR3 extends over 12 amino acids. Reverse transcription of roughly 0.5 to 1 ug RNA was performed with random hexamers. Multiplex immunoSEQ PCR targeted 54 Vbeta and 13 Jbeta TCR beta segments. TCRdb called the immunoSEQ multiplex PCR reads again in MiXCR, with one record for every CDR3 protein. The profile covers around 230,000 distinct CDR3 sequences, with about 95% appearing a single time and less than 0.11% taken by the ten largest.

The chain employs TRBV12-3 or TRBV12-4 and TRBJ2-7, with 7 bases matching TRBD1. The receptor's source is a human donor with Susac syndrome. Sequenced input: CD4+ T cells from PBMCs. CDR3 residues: CASTIRGWEQYF. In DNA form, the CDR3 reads TGTGCCAGCACCATCAGGGGGTGGGAGCAGTACTTC.